This paragraph covers one T cell receptor (beta chain) sequence. The sample comes from a study of blood T cell repertoires in COVID-19. Study at large: The study drew acute and convalescent COVID-19 samples from the United States, Italy and Spain. In each case, the material was cDNA or gDNA derived from T cells, B-cell-depleted T cells, or PBMCs.

This CDR3 is 15 amino acids long. Germline CDR1 is SGHRS and CDR2 is YFSETQ. J gave up 2 bases and V 4 bases, and 7 bases lay outside the gene matches. Here immunoSEQ multiplex PCR was the method, and the copy in TCRdb shows in-frame clones only, minus some. The sample lists 25,000 to 30,000 clones, 65% to 90% occurring once. The sequence derives from a human donor in a cohort sampled during active COVID-19. The chain recombines TRBV5-1 with TRBJ1-2; 8 nucleotides align to TRBD1. The sample was peripheral blood. The CDR3, as DNA: TGCGCCAGCAGCCTGACAGGGGAAGAAAACTATGGCTACACCTTC. It is translated as CASSLTGEENYGYTF.